This entry is about one T cell receptor beta chain. The antigen is undetermined. The data were taken from a study of Graves' ophthalmopathy and Graves' hyperthyroidism. Overall study findings and caveats: With over 85% sensitivity and less than 83% specificity, a 13-signature model separated ophthalmopathy from stable hyperthyroidism. The model reached 65% to 71% sensitivity and 72.22% specificity for predicting ophthalmopathy progression.

Using RNA transcripts, the TCR beta CDR3 regions were amplified. RT-PCR with HTBI primers came first, then second-round multiplex PCR. TCRdb reprocessed the multiplex PCR reads with MiXCR, giving one entry per CDR3 protein. The data show around 1,000,000 distinct CDR3 sequences, about 36% seen once. Exclusion criteria comprised other autoimmune diseases, uncontrolled infections, pregnancy or lactation in patients. Clinical symptoms, serum thyroxine, TRAb, thyroid ultrasound and orbital computed tomography formed the basis of diagnosis. Germline V gene sequence: CDR1 SGHRS, CDR2 YFSETQ. This CDR3 is 15 amino acids long. Trimming took 4 bases from V and 9 from J, leaving 20 bases between them.

Source material: peripheral blood or thyroid tissue (not recorded which). This clonotype was obtained from an adult man with Graves' hyperthyroidism. The chain joins TRBV5-1 to TRBJ1-5; D remains unclear. The CDR3 is CASSPGEVGERPQHF. The CDR3 region has the DNA TGCGCCAGCAGCCCCGGAGAGGTCGGGGAGCGGCCCCAGCATTTT.